This T cell receptor (beta chain) was documented in a study of Ad26.COV2.S vaccination and SARS-CoV-2 variants (dated by TCRdb to 2020 to 2022). For the wider study: TCRbeta repertoire sequencing was used to assess the specificity and breadth of SARS-CoV-2-reactive T cell receptors after Ad26.COV2.S vaccination. The TCR-sequenced set comprised roughly 30 samples: around 20 Ad26.COV2.S vaccine recipients, 5 placebo recipients and 8 SARS-CoV-2 convalescent individuals.

The study at large found these results: The authors noted that total T cell responses may have been underestimated by the TCR breadth and depth analyses. After vaccination, spike-specific CD8+ and CD4+ T cell responses were reported to show substantial breadth. Higher spike-specific TCR breadth was observed in Ad26.COV2.S recipients than in placebo recipients (P = 0.0014). Vaccine and placebo recipients had comparable non-spike TCR breadth, which fits with the vaccine containing only spike.

This specimen's time point label, per the study, means: individuals recovered from natural SARS-CoV-2 infection. TCRbeta CDR3 regions were sequenced with the immunoSEQ Assay. After extraction, genomic DNA underwent amplification by bias-controlled multiplex PCR, followed by high-throughput sequencing. The published analysis was carried out like this. Collapsing and filtering of sequences were performed to quantify the absolute abundance of each unique TCRbeta CDR3 region. T cell fraction was estimated by normalizing TCRbeta template counts to usable DNA, which was measured by amplifying reference genes present in all nucleated cells. Repertoire TCRs were annotated as SARS-CoV-2-specific by exact matching of V gene, CDR3 amino acid sequence and J gene to a known reactive TCR set. The reference SARS-CoV-2 TCR set came from MIRA and was filtered for enrichment in COVID-19-positive ImmuneCODE repertoires, removing public or cross-reactive TCRs. Using the MIRA antigens, annotated TCRs were further analysed by specific ORF or by position within an ORF. Breadth was defined as annotated unique rearrangements over total unique productive rearrangements; depth was the summed frequency of those rearrangements. Two-sided Wilcoxon rank-sum tests were applied when comparing TCR breadth between groups. The table was pulled from immuneACCESS by TCRdb, which kept in-frame rearrangements only. Such tables lose some clones; where checked, under half of the loss comes from unresolved V genes, and the rest has no known cause. V and J calls and clone size are as listed in that table; D and trimming were resolved from the DNA. The sample table records approximately 340,000 clones; 92% of these occur just once. Clones ranked in the top ten supply under 4% of the sample.

CDR1 PRHDT and CDR2 FYEKMQ were looked up in the germline V gene (reference sequence). The CDR3 has 16 amino acids, counting the end cysteine and phenylalanine. CDR3 DNA is the only sequence kept; it has 48 bases, read in frame from the first base. V is pared back by 4 bases and J by 1 base, with 16 bases lying between the germline termini. A word on this clone: Its antigen specificity is not known. No much larger clonotype is one base removed from it; base qualities were not supplied.

The sample was peripheral blood, taken after recovery from COVID-19. This receptor was taken from a human donor who had recovered from COVID-19. Rearrangement joined TRBV13 to TRBJ1-1; matching of 6 bases hints at TRBD1 as the D gene. Here the CDR3 is given as CASSSPYTGKNTEAFF. The bases read TGTGCCAGCAGCTCACCCTACACAGGGAAGAACACTGAAGCTTTCTTT.